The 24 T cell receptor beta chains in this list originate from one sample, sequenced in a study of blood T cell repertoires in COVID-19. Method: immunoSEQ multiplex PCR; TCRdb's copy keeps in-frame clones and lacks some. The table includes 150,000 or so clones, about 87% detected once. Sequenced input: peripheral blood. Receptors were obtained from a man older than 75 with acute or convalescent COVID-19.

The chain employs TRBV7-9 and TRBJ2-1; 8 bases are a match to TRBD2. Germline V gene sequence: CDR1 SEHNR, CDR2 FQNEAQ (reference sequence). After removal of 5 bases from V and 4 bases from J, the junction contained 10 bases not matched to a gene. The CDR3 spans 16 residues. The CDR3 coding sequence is TGTGCCAGCAGCCCGCCCGCGGGAGGATCGTACAATGAGCAGTTCTTC. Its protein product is CASSPPAGGSYNEQFF.

DNA of the CDR3: TGTGCCAGCAGTTACTCGACAGGGGCGGTGGAACCCCTCCACTTT. It encodes CASSYSTGAVEPLHF. The chain employs TRBV6-2 or TRBV6-3 and TRBJ1-6; 8 bases are shared with TRBD1. The V gene's germline CDR1 is MNHEY and CDR2 SVGEGT. J lost 12 bases, V lost 0 bases, and 7 bases had no gene match. This CDR3 has 15 amino acids.

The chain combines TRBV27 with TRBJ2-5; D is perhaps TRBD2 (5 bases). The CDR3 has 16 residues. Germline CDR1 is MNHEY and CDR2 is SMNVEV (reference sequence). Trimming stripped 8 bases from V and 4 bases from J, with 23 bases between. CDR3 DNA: TGTGCCAGCCGCCAGTCCGGGAACATCCTGGCAGAGACCCAGTACTTC. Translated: CASRQSGNILAETQYF.

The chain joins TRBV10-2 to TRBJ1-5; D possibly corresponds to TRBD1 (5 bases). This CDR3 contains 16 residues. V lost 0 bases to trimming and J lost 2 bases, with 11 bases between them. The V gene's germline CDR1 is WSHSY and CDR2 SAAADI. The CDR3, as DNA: TGCGCCAGCAGTGAGTCTGGGCGGGGCGGCAATCAGCCCCAGCATTTT. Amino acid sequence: CASSESGRGGNQPQHF.

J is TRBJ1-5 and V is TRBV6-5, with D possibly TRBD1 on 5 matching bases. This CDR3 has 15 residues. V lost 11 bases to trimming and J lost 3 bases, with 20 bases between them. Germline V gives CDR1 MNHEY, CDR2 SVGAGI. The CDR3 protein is CACRAYGAVNQPQHF. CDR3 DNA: TGTGCCTGCCGGGCCTATGGGGCAGTCAATCAGCCCCAGCATTTT.

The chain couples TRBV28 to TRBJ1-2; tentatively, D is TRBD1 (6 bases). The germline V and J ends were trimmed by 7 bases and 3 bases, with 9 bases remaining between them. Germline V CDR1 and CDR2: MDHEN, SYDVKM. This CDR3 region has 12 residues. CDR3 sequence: CASNRVDYGYTF. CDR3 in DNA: TGTGCCAGCAACAGGGTGGACTATGGCTACACCTTC.

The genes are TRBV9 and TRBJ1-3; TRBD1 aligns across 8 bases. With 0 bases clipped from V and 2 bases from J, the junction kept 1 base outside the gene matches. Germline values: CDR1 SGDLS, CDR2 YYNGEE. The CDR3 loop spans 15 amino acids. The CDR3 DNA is TGTGCCAGCAGCGTAGAACAGGGGGCTGGAAACACCATATATTTT. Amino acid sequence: CASSVEQGAGNTIYF.

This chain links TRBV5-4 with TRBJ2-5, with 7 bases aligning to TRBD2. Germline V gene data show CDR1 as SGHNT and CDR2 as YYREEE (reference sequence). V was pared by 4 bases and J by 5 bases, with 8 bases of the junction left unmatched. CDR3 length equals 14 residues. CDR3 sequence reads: CASSRGGFLETQYF. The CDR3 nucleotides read TGTGCCAGCAGCCGGGGAGGGTTCTTGGAGACCCAGTACTTC.

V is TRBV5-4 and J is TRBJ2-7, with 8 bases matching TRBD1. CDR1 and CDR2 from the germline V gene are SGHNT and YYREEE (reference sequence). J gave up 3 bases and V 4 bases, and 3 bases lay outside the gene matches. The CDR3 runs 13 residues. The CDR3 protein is CASSTGQGYEQYF. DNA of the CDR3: TGTGCCAGCAGCACCGGACAGGGCTACGAGCAGTACTTC.

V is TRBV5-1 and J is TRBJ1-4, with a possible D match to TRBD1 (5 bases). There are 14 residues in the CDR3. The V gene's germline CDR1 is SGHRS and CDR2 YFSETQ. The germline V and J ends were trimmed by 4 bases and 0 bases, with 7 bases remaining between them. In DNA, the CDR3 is TGCGCCAGCAGCCAAGGGGCAACTAATGAAAAACTGTTTTTT. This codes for CASSQGATNEKLFF.

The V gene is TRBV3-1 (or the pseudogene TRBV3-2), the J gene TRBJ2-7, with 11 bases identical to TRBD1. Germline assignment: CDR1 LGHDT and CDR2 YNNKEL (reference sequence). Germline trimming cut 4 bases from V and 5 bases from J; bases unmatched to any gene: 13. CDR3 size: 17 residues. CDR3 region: CASSPTRRGQGVDEQYF. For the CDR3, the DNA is TGTGCCAGCAGCCCTACCCGTAGGGGACAGGGGGTCGACGAGCAGTACTTC.

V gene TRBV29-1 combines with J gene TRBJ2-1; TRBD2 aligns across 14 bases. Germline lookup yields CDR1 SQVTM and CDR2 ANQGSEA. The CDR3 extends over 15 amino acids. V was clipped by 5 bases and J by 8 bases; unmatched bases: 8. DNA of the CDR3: TGCAGCGTTCGACTAGCGGGAGGGCCTTTCGATGAGCAGTTCTTC. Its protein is CSVRLAGGPFDEQFF.

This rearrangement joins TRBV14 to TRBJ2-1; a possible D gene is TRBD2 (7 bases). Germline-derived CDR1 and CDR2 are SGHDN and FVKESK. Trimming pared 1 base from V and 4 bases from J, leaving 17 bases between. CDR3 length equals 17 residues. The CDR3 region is CASSQAGGRGIYNEQFF. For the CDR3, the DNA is TGTGCCAGCAGCCAAGCTGGGGGGCGGGGGATTTACAATGAGCAGTTCTTC.

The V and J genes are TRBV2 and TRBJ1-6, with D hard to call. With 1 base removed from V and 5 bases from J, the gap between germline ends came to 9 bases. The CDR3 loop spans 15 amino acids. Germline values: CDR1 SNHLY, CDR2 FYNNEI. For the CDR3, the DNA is TGTGCCAGCAGTGAAGAGTCGGGGAATAATTCACCCCTCCACTTT. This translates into CASSEESGNNSPLHF.

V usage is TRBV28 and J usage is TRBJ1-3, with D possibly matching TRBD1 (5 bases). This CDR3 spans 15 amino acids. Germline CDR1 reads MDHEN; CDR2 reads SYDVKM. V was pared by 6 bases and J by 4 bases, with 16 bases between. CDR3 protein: CASSIRGGAGNTIYF. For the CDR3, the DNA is TGTGCCAGCAGCATCCGGGGAGGGGCAGGAAACACCATATATTTT.

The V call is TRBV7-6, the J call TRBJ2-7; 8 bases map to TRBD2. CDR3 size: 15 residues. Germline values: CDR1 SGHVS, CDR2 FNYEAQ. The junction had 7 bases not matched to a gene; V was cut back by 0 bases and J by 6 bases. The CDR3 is CASSLAPSGTSEQYF. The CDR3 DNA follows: TGTGCCAGCAGCTTAGCACCATCCGGGACTAGCGAGCAGTACTTC.

DNA of the CDR3: TGTGCCAGCAGTGATACAGAACTGAGAGCAGATACGCAGTATTTT. Its translation is CASSDTELRADTQYF. The rearrangement joins TRBV6-1 to TRBJ2-3; no clear D gene. The CDR3 consists of 15 residues. The V end lost 3 bases, the J end lost 4 bases, and 14 bases lay between the germline ends. The germline V gene has CDR1 MNHNS and CDR2 SASEGT.

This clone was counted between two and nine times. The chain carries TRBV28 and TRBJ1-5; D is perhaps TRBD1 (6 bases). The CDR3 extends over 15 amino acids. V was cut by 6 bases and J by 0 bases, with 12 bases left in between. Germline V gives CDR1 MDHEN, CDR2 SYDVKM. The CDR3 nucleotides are TGTGCCAGCAGGATGACAGGACATAGCAATCAGCCCCAGCATTTT. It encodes CASRMTGHSNQPQHF.

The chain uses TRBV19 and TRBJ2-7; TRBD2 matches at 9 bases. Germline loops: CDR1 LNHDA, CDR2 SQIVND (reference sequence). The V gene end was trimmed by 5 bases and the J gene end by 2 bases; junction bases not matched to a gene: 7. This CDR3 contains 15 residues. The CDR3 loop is CASSRTSGRTYEQYF. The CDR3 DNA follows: TGTGCCAGTAGTCGCACCAGCGGGAGGACCTACGAGCAGTACTTC.

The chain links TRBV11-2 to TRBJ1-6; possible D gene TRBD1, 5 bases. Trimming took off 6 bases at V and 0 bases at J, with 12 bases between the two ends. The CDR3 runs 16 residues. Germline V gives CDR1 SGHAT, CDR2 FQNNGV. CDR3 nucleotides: TGTGCCAGCAGTCTCGGGGGGAGCTCCTATAATTCACCCCTCCACTTT. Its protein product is CASSLGGSSYNSPLHF. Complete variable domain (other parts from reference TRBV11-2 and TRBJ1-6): EAGVAQSPRYKIIEKRQSVAFWCNPISGHATLYWYQQILGQGPKLLIQFQNNGVVDDSQLPKDRFSAERLKGVDSTLKIQPAKLEDSAVYLCASSLGGSSYNSPLHFGNGTRLTVT.

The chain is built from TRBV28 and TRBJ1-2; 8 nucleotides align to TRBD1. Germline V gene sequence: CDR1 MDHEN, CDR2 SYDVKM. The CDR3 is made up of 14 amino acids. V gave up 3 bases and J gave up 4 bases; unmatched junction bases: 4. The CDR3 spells CASSFQGAGYGYTF. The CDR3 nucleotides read TGTGCCAGCAGTTTTCAGGGGGCCGGCTATGGCTACACCTTC.

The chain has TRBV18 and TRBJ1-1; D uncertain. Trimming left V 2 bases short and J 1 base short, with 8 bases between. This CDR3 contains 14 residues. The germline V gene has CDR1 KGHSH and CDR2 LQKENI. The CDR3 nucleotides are TGTGCCAGCTCACCAGCGGGGAAGAACACTGAAGCTTTCTTT. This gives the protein CASSPAGKNTEAFF.

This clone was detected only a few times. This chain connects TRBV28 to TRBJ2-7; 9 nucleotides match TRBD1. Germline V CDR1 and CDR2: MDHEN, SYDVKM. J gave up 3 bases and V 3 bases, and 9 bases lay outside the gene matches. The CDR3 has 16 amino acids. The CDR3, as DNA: TGTGCCAGCAGTTTGCCGGATGGGACAGGGTTCTACGAGCAGTACTTC. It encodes CASSLPDGTGFYEQYF.

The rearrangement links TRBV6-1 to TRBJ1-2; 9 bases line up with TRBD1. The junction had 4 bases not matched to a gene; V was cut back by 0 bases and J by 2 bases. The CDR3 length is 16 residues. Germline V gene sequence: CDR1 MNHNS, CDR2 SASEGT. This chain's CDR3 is CASSEAQGQGNYGYTF. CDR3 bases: TGTGCCAGCAGTGAAGCGCAAGGACAGGGGAACTATGGCTACACCTTC.